These T cell receptor beta chains were read from a single sample in a study of cytomegalovirus exposure and HLA in healthy donors. Produced via immunoSEQ multiplex PCR; TCRdb's table is partial and in-frame only. This sample has 150,000 to 200,000 clones, with around 67% found just once. Sequencing used PBMCs. These receptors were taken from a woman in her late teens or twenties in good health and CMV-seropositive. Each CDR3 is given with its conserved first and last residue. The D gene is left open where the match is weak. Only part of the rows carry a size: once, few, many, or a class if the clone is expanded.

d_gene,j_gene,v_gene,abundance,CDR3nt,CDR3aa
.,TRBJ2-3,TRBV5-4,.,TGTGCCAGCAGCTTCGCACTTTCCGGGGTTATTACCACAGATACGCAGTATTTT,CASSFALSGVITTDTQYF
.,TRBJ2-7,TRBV13,once,TGTGCCAGCAGCGGCCGACTAGGATACGAGCAGTACTTC,CASSGRLGYEQYF
TRBD1,TRBJ1-2,TRBV19,.,TGTGCCAGCTGGACAGGGGCGGGACAGGGCTTGTATGGCTACACCTTC,CASWTGAGQGLYGYTF
.,TRBJ2-7,TRBV9,.,TGTGCCAGCAGCGCCGACAGGAGCGCTTACGAGCAGTACTTC,CASSADRSAYEQYF
TRBD1,TRBJ2-7,TRBV30,.,TGTGCCTGGAGCCCACCGACAGGGATTATCATCAGCTACGAGCAGTACTTC,CAWSPPTGIIISYEQYF
TRBD2,TRBJ2-1,TRBV7-3,.,TGTGCCAGCAGCTTAGAACGGATCGGGAGGGCCTGGAATGAGCAGTTCTTC,CASSLERIGRAWNEQFF
.,TRBJ2-4,TRBV27,.,TGTGCCAGCAGTTTAGCCAGGGGAAGTCCGCTTGGCAAAAACATTCAGTACTTC,CASSLARGSPLGKNIQYF
TRBD1,TRBJ1-1,TRBV11-2,.,TGTGCCAGCAGGCCTACAGGGGACACTGAAGCTTTCTTT,CASRPTGDTEAFF
.,TRBJ2-5,TRBV28,.,TGTGCCAGTCCTACCGTCATATTCGAAGAGACCCAGTACTTC,CASPTVIFEETQYF
TRBD2,TRBJ2-2,TRBV5-4,.,TGTGCCAGCAGCGGGACTAGAAGTAAGGCTGGGGAGCTGTTTTTT,CASSGTRSKAGELFF
TRBD1,TRBJ1-2,TRBV20-1,.,TGCAGCGGACAGGCGGACTATGGCTACACCTTC,CSGQADYGYTF
TRBD2,TRBJ2-7,TRBV5-4,.,TGTGCCAGCAGCCCGGAGGGGACTAGCGGAGCCCCCGAGCAGTACTTC,CASSPEGTSGAPEQYF
TRBD2,TRBJ2-5,TRBV7-2,.,TGTGCCAGCAGCTTACAACCTCCGCGGGGGGGTCAGGGGACCCAGTACTTC,CASSLQPPRGGQGTQYF
.,TRBJ1-5,TRBV28,.,TGTGCCAGCAGTCCTACTGGAGGTCAGCCCCAGCATTTT,CASSPTGGQPQHF
TRBD2,TRBJ2-1,TRBV27,.,TGTGCCAGCAGTTCGGGACTAGCGTTCATCCCAGACTACAATGAGCAGTTCTTC,CASSSGLAFIPDYNEQFF
TRBD2,TRBJ2-2,TRBV5-1,few,TGCGCCAGCAGCTTGGTTGCGGGAGTGAACACCGGGGAGCTGTTTTTT,CASSLVAGVNTGELFF
TRBD1,TRBJ1-2,TRBV27,few,TGTGCCAGCAGATCCACCGGGACAGAATTTATCTATGGCTACACCTTC,CASRSTGTEFIYGYTF
.,TRBJ2-3,TRBV28,.,TGTGCCAGCAGTTTCCAACTAGACCGATTAAGCACAGATACGCAGTATTTT,CASSFQLDRLSTDTQYF
TRBD1,TRBJ1-4,TRBV15,.,TGTGCCACCGAGCCGACAGGGAACGAAGAAAAACTGTTTTTT,CATEPTGNEEKLFF
TRBD2,TRBJ2-7,TRBV18,.,TGTGCCAGCTCACACGGGGGGATACCCTACGAGCAGTACTTC,CASSHGGIPYEQYF
.,TRBJ2-5,TRBV5-4,.,TGTGCCAGCAGCTTGCCGGTTCAAGAGACCCAGTACTTC,CASSLPVQETQYF
TRBD1,TRBJ1-2,TRBV5-1,.,TGCGCCAGCAGCTTTTCGTCGGGACAGGGCTATGGCTACACCTTC,CASSFSSGQGYGYTF
.,TRBJ2-4,TRBV6-5,.,TGTGCCAGCAGTTCGTCGACACCAAACATTCAGTACTTC,CASSSSTPNIQYF
TRBD1,TRBJ1-1,TRBV27,once,TGTGCCAGCAGTTTACAGGGGGTTGGCACTGAAGCTTTCTTT,CASSLQGVGTEAFF
TRBD1,TRBJ2-5,TRBV9,.,TGTGCCAGCAACGAAATCGGGACAGGGAAGGAGACCCAGTACTTC,CASNEIGTGKETQYF
.,TRBJ2-7,TRBV5-6,.,TGTGCCAGCAGCTCAACCTCTAGGACACAAGTCTACGAGCAGTACTTC,CASSSTSRTQVYEQYF
TRBD1,TRBJ1-5,TRBV18,once,TGTGCCAGCTCTTACAGGGGGCGGGCTCAGCCCCAGCATTTT,CASSYRGRAQPQHF
TRBD1,TRBJ1-1,TRBV25-1,.,TGTGCCAGCAGTGTTACAGGGGGCGCTTTTTCTGAAGCTTTCTTT,CASSVTGGAFSEAFF
.,TRBJ1-2,TRBV5-4,.,TGTGCCAGCAGCCCCGAGGGTATCGATGGCTACACCTTC,CASSPEGIDGYTF
TRBD1,TRBJ2-7,TRBV23-1,few,TGCGCCAGCAGTCGATACACAGGGACAGGAACCTACGAGCAGTACTTC,CASSRYTGTGTYEQYF
TRBD1,TRBJ2-7,TRBV11-3,.,TGTGCCAGCAGCCAACGGACAGGCTCGGGCGAGCAGTACTTC,CASSQRTGSGEQYF
TRBD2,TRBJ2-1,TRBV7-9,.,TGTGCCAGCAGCTTATCTAGCGGGGTTAACAATGAGCAGTTCTTC,CASSLSSGVNNEQFF
.,TRBJ1-1,TRBV7-2,.,TGTGCCAGCAGCTTAACCCCCCCGAGGGGGGGGAACACTGAAGCTTTCTTT,CASSLTPPRGGNTEAFF
TRBD2,TRBJ2-3,TRBV13,once,TGTGCCAGCAGCTTATGGGGAGCGGGGGGAAGGACAGATACGCAGTATTTT,CASSLWGAGGRTDTQYF
TRBD2,TRBJ2-1,TRBV4-2,once,TGTGCCAGCAGCCAAGGGGTTTGGCTAGCGGGGGGCAATGAGCAGTTCTTC,CASSQGVWLAGGNEQFF
.,TRBJ2-3,TRBV9,.,TGTGCCAGCAGCGGGACTAGCACAGATACGCAGTATTTT,CASSGTSTDTQYF
.,TRBJ1-2,TRBV14,.,TGTGCCAGCAGCCCGGACACCAACTATGGCTACACCTTC,CASSPDTNYGYTF
TRBD1,TRBJ2-3,TRBV27,.,TGTGCCAGCAGTTTAGGGACAGTCACAGATACGCAGTATTTT,CASSLGTVTDTQYF
.,TRBJ2-5,TRBV5-1,.,TGCGCCAGCAGACAGGGTTTAGAGGCAGAGACCCAGTACTTC,CASRQGLEAETQYF
.,TRBJ2-3,TRBV2,.,TGTGCCAGCAAGGAGATTCTCACAGATACGCAGTATTTT,CASKEILTDTQYF
.,TRBJ2-1,TRBV6-4,once,TGTGCCAGCAGTGTGAGTCTAGTCGGTGAGCAGTTCTTC,CASSVSLVGEQFF